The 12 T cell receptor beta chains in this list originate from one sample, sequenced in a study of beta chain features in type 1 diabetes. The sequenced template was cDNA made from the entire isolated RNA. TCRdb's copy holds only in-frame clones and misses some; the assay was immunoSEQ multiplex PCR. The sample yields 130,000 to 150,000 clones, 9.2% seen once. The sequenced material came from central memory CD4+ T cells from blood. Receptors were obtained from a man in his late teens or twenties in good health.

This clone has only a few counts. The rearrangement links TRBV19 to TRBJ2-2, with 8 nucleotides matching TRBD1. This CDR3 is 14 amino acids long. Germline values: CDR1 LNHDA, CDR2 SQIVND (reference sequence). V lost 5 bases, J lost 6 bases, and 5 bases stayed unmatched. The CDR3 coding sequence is TGTGCCAGTAGTGCAGGGGGCGCTTCCGGGGAGCTGTTTTTT. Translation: CASSAGGASGELFF.

The DNA for the CDR3 is TGTGCCAGCAGTTTTAAAGGGGGGGGCCGGGAAGATACGCAGTATTTT. This encodes CASSFKGGGREDTQYF. The V call is TRBV28, the J call TRBJ2-3, with a possible D match to TRBD2 (7 bases). V was pared by 3 bases and J by 5 bases, with 18 bases between. The CDR3 runs 16 residues. From germline, CDR1 is MDHEN and CDR2 SYDVKM.

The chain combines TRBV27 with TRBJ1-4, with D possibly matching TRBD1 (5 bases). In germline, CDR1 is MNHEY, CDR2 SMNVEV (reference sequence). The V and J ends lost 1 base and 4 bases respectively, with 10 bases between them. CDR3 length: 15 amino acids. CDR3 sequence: CASSLYPGLNEKLFF. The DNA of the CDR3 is TGTGCCAGCAGTTTATACCCAGGGCTTAATGAAAAACTGTTTTTT. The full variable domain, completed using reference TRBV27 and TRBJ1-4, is EAQVTQNPRYLITVTGKKLTVTCSQNMNHEYMSWYRQDPGLGLRQIYYSMNVEVTDKGDVPEGYKVSRKEKRNFPLILESPSPNQTSLYFCASSLYPGLNEKLFFGSGTQLSVL.

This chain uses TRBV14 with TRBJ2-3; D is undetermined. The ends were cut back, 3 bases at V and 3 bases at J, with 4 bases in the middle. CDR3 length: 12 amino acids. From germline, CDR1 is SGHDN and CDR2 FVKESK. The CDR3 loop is CASSHNTDTQYF. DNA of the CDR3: TGTGCCAGCAGCCACAATACAGATACGCAGTATTTT.

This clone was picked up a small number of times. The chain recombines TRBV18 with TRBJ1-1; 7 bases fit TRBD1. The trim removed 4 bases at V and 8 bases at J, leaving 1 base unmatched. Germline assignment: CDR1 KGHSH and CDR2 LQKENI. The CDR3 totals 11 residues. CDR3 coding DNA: TGTGCCAGCTCACGGGACAGCGAAGCTTTCTTT. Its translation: CASSRDSEAFF. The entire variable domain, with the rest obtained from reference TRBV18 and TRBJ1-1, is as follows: NAGVMQNPRHLVRRRGQEARLRCSPMKGHSHVYWYRQLPEEGLKFMVYLQKENIIDESGMPKERFSAEFPKEGPSILRIQQVVRGDSAAYFCASSRDSEAFFGQGTRLTVV.

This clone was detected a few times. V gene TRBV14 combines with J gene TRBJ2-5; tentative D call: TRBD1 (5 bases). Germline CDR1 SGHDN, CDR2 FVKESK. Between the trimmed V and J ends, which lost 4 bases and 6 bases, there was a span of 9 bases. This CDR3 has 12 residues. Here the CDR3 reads CASSRTTKTQYF. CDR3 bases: TGTGCCAGCAGCCGGACAACAAAGACCCAGTACTTC. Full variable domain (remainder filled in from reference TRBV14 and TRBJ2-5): EAGVTQFPSHSVIEKGQTVTLRCDPISGHDNLYWYRRVMGKEIKFLLHFVKESKQDESGMPNNRFLAERTGGTYSTLKVQPAELEDSGVYFCASSRTTKTQYFGPGTRLLVL.

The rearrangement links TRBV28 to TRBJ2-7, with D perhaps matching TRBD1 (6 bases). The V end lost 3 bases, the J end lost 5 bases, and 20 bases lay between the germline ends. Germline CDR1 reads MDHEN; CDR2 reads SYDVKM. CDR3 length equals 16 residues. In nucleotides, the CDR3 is TGTGCCAGCAGTTTCGTCCCCCGGACAGTTCCCCACGAGCAGTACTTC. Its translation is CASSFVPRTVPHEQYF.

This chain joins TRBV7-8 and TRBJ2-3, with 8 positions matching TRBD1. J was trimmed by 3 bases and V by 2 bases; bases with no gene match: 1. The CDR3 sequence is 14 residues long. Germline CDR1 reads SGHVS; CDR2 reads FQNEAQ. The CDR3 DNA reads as TGTGCCAGCAGCTTACAGGGGGCAACAGATACGCAGTATTTT. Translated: CASSLQGATDTQYF.

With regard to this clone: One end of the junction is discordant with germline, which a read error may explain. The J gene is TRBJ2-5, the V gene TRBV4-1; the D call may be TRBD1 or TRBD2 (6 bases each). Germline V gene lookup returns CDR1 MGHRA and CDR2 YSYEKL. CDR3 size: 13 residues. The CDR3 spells CASSQQGGETQYF. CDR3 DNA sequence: TGTGCCAGCAGCCAACAGGGAGGAGAGACCCAGTACTTC.

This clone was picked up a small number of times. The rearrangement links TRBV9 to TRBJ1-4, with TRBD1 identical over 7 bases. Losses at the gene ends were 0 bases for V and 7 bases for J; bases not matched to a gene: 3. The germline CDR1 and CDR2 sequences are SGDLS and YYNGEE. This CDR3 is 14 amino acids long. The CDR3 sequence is CASSVAGGSEKLFF. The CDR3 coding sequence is TGTGCCAGCAGCGTAGCAGGGGGTAGTGAAAAACTGTTTTTT.

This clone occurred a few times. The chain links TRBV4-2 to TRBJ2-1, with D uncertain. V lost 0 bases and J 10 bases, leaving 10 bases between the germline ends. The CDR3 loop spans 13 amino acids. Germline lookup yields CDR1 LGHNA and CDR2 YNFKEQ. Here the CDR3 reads CASSQDTAVEQFF. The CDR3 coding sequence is TGTGCCAGCAGCCAAGATACCGCAGTCGAGCAGTTCTTC.

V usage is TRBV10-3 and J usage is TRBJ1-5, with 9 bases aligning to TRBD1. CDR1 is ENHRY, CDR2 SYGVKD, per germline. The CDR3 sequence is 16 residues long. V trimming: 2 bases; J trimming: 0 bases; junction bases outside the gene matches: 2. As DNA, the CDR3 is TGTGCCATCAGTGAGGGACAGGGGTATAGCAATCAGCCCCAGCATTTT. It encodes CAISEGQGYSNQPQHF.